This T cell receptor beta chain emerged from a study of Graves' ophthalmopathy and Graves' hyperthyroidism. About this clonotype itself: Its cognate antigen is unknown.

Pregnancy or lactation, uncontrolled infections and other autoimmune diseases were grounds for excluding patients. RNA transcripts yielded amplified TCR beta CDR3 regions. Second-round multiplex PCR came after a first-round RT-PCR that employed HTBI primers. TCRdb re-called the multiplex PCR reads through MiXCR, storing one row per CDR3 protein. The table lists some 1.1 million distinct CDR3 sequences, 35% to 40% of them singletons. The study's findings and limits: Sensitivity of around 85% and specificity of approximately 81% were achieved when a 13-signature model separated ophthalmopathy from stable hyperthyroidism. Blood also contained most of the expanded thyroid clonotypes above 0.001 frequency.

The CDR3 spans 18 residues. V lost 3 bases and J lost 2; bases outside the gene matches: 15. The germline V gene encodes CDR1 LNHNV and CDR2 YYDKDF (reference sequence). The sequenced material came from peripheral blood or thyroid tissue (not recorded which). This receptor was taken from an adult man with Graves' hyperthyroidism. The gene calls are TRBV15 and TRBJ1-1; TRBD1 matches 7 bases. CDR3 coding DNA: TGTGCCACCAGCAGGGAGAAAACCGGGACAGCAGGAAACACTGAAGCTTTCTTT. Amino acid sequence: CATSREKTGTAGNTEAFF. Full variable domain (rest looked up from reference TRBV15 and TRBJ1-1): DAMVIQNPRYQVTQFGKPVTLSCSQTLNHNVMYWYQQKSSQAPKLLFHYYDKDFNNEADTPDNFQSRRPNTSFCFLDIRSPGLGDTAMYLCATSREKTGTAGNTEAFFGQGTRLTVV.